Below, 9 T cell receptor beta chains from the same sample are listed, as sequenced in a study of identical twins. In TCRdb, the 5' RACE reads were re-called with MiXCR into one record per CDR3 protein. The sample has roughly 1,500,000 distinct CDR3 sequences; about 31% are singletons. The sequenced material came from cord blood. Every receptor here comes from a newborn girl in good health.

This clonotype was seen only a few times. The rearrangement uses TRBV4-1 and TRBJ1-1; D remains unclear. The germline V gene has CDR1 MGHRA and CDR2 YSYEKL. There are 14 residues in the CDR3. The V and J ends lost 4 bases and 1 base respectively, with 10 bases between them. This CDR3 is CASSPVWTNTEAFF. Here the CDR3 DNA reads TGCGCCAGCAGCCCTGTTTGGACGAACACTGAAGCTTTCTTT.

This clonotype was observed a handful of times. This chain uses TRBV20-1 with TRBJ2-1; perhaps TRBD2 as D (6 bases). V lost 5 bases and J 0 bases, leaving 11 bases between the germline ends. This CDR3 comprises 14 residues. From germline, CDR1 is DFQATT and CDR2 SNEGSKA (reference sequence). CDR3: CSAFGGSSYNEQFF. In DNA, the CDR3 is TGCAGTGCTTTCGGGGGAAGCTCCTACAATGAGCAGTTCTTC.

The chain employs TRBV20-1 and TRBJ1-6; D call uncertain. CDR3 length: 15 residues. V lost 5 bases to trimming and J lost 5 bases, with 16 bases between them. Looked up from germline, CDR1 is DFQATT and CDR2 is SNEGSKA (reference sequence). The CDR3 DNA reads TGCAGTGCTCCCCCCCGTTATCTAGATAATTCACCCCTCCACTTT. Amino acid sequence: CSAPPRYLDNSPLHF.

The chain combines TRBV20-1 with TRBJ2-5; 10 bases fit TRBD2. The CDR3 has 14 amino acids. Germline-derived CDR1 and CDR2 are DFQATT and SNEGSKA (reference sequence). The trim removed 0 bases at V and 7 bases at J, leaving 5 bases unmatched. CDR3 sequence: CSARDPRTSGTQYF. DNA for the CDR3: TGCAGTGCTAGAGATCCCAGGACTAGCGGGACCCAGTACTTC.

This clonotype was found a few times. The chain links TRBV12-3 or TRBV12-4 to TRBJ2-7; D may be TRBD1 (6 bases). This CDR3 comprises 15 residues. V was clipped by 4 bases and J by 0 bases, with 13 bases between them. In DNA, the CDR3 is TGTGCCAGCAGTTCCTTAGGGGGACACTCCTACGAGCAGTACTTC. Its translation is CASSSLGGHSYEQYF.

The chain couples TRBV2 to TRBJ2-3; 8 nucleotides align to TRBD1. Germline V gives CDR1 SNHLY, CDR2 FYNNEI. J gave up 3 bases and V 8 bases, and 10 bases lay outside the gene matches. CDR3 length: 15 residues. The CDR3: CASGGTGLTTDTQYF. Written as DNA, the CDR3 is TGTGCCAGCGGTGGGACAGGACTAACGACAGATACGCAGTATTTT. The entire variable domain, with the rest obtained from reference TRBV2 and TRBJ2-3, is as follows: EPEVTQTPSHQVTQMGQEVILRCVPISNHLYFYWYRQILGQKVEFLVSFYNNEISEKSEIFDDQFSVERPDGSNFTLKIRSTKLEDSAMYFCASGGTGLTTDTQYFGPGTRLTVL.

This chain connects TRBV12-3 or TRBV12-4 to TRBJ2-3, with 10 positions matching TRBD2. J was trimmed by 3 bases and V by 7 bases; bases with no gene match: 4. This CDR3 has 14 amino acids. In DNA form, the CDR3 reads TGTGCCAGCAATCCTAGCGGGAGAACAGATACGCAGTATTTT. Its translation is CASNPSGRTDTQYF.

A few counts support this clonotype. The V and J genes are TRBV21-1 and TRBJ1-2; the table assigns TRBD1, which was not confirmed against the DNA. TRBV21-1 is classified as a pseudogene. This CDR3 has 15 residues. As DNA, the CDR3 is TGTGCCAGCAGCAAAGGGGCAGGGTCTAACTATGGCTACACCTTC. Translating it yields CASSKGAGSNYGYTF.

Many counts were recorded for this clonotype. The chain employs TRBV29-1 and TRBJ2-7; 8 bases align to TRBD2. Germline lookup yields CDR1 SQVTM and CDR2 ANQGSEA. V lost 4 bases and J lost 1; bases outside the gene matches: 6. This CDR3 has 14 residues. CDR3 bases: TGCAGCGTTGTTCCGGGAGGGGCTTCCTACGAGCAGTACTTC. This encodes CSVVPGGASYEQYF.